This passage covers 17 T cell receptor beta chains from one sample sequenced in a study of T cells in Graves' hyperthyroidism and ophthalmopathy. RNA transcripts provided the source from which TCR beta CDR3 regions were amplified. First-round RT-PCR with HTBI primers amplified the TCR CDR3 region. From the multiplex PCR reads, TCRdb called clonotypes with MiXCR, one entry per CDR3 protein. The sample lists about 600,000 distinct CDR3 sequences; around 16% were seen once. Sequencing was performed on blood. These receptors were collected from a middle-aged woman with Graves' ophthalmopathy.

In this sample, this clonotype turned up many times. The rearrangement uses TRBV5-1 and TRBJ1-4; TRBD1 is a possible D gene (5 bases). V was pared by 0 bases and J by 6 bases, with 12 bases between. CDR1 SGHRS and CDR2 YFSETQ come from the germline V gene. This CDR3 has 15 residues. The CDR3 here is CASSLAGTWDEKLFF. CDR3 nucleotide sequence: TGCGCCAGCAGCTTGGCCGGGACCTGGGATGAAAAACTGTTTTTT. Full variable domain (outside the CDR3, taken from reference TRBV5-1 and TRBJ1-4): KAGVTQTPRYLIKTRGQQVTLSCSPISGHRSVSWYQQTPGQGLQFLFEYFSETQRNKGNFPGRFSGRQFSNSRSEMNVSTLELGDSALYLCASSLAGTWDEKLFFGSGTQLSVL.

This sequence joins TRBV6-2 or TRBV6-3 and TRBJ1-3; 7 bases align to TRBD1. The CDR3 totals 14 residues. Germline CDR1 is MNHEY and CDR2 is SVGEGT. V lost 0 bases to trimming and J lost 13 bases; unmatched junction nucleotides: 9. The DNA for the CDR3 is TGTGCCAGCAGTTACTCGAGAGAGACAGGGAAAATATATTTT. This translates into CASSYSRETGKIYF.

In this sample, this clonotype turned up many times. The V call is TRBV6-5, the J call TRBJ2-7; 11 bases line up with TRBD2. The CDR3 is made up of 19 amino acids. Germline V gene lookup returns CDR1 MNHEY and CDR2 SVGAGI. With V trimmed by 3 bases and J by 0 bases, 13 bases remained unmatched. The CDR3 loop reads CASSYGLRPTSGSSYEQYF. CDR3 DNA sequence: TGTGCCAGCAGTTATGGTCTCCGACCCACTAGCGGGAGCTCCTACGAGCAGTACTTC.

V and J are TRBV6-1 and TRBJ1-2; no definite D call. Germline assignment: CDR1 MNHNS and CDR2 SASEGT. V gave up 4 bases and J gave up 4 bases, with 16 bases separating them. The CDR3 extends over 15 amino acids. The CDR3 loop reads CASSAVRTAPYGYTF. Here the CDR3 DNA reads TGTGCCAGCAGTGCCGTAAGGACTGCCCCCTATGGCTACACCTTC.

The chain uses TRBV5-1 and TRBJ2-1, with D possibly TRBD2 on 7 matching bases. The V and J ends lost 1 base and 2 bases respectively, with 10 bases between them. The CDR3 contains 15 residues. Germline CDR1 reads SGHRS; CDR2 reads YFSETQ. The DNA for the CDR3 is TGCGCCAGCAGCTTGTCGGGGGGCACCTACAATGAGCAGTTCTTC. It encodes CASSLSGGTYNEQFF.

V is TRBV27 and J is TRBJ2-1; D uncertain. V lost 5 bases and J 3 bases, leaving 11 bases between the germline ends. The CDR3 runs 14 residues. Germline lookup yields CDR1 MNHEY and CDR2 SMNVEV (reference sequence). This CDR3 reads CASSPRRGYNEQFF. Here the CDR3 DNA reads TGTGCCAGCAGTCCGCGGCGCGGCTACAATGAGCAGTTCTTC.

The sample holds many counts of this clonotype. The chain has TRBV20-1 and TRBJ2-3; D possibly corresponds to TRBD2 (6 bases). The V gene's germline CDR1 is DFQATT and CDR2 SNEGSKA (reference sequence). The germline V and J ends were trimmed by 6 bases and 0 bases, with 13 bases remaining between them. This CDR3 is built from 14 residues. CDR3 sequence: CSARRDLSTDTQYF. For the CDR3, the DNA is TGCAGTGCAAGAAGGGACTTAAGCACAGATACGCAGTATTTT.

In its sample, this clonotype was seen many times. V usage is TRBV6-5 and J usage is TRBJ1-5; D is unclear. Trimming stripped 0 bases from V and 2 bases from J, with 11 bases between. Germline V lookup: CDR1 MNHEY, CDR2 SVGAGI. The length of the CDR3 is 16 residues. CDR3 nucleotides: TGTGCCAGCAGTTACTCTAACTCTGGGGGCAATCAGCCCCAGCATTTT. Its translation: CASSYSNSGGNQPQHF.

In this sample, this clonotype turned up many times. The V and J genes are TRBV11-2 and TRBJ2-3, with D perhaps TRBD1 (5 bases). CDR1 is SGHAT and CDR2 is FQNNGV in the germline V gene. This CDR3 has 14 residues. Trimming removed 5 bases from V and 4 bases from J, with 13 bases in between. The CDR3 protein is CASSPDNSPDTQYF. CDR3 bases: TGTGCCAGCAGCCCGGACAACTCCCCAGATACGCAGTATTTT.

Note on this clonotype: A much larger clone lies a single base off, so this may be a read error. This chain connects TRBV6-1 to TRBJ1-6, with D uncertain. The CDR3 runs to 14 residues. V lost 1 base and J 8 bases, leaving 9 bases between the germline ends. Germline CDR1 is MNHNS and CDR2 is SASEGT. Written as DNA, the CDR3 is TGTGCCAGCAGTGAAGTTGGGAGATATTCACCCCTCCACTTT. Its translation: CASSEVGRYSPLHF.

Many counts were recorded for this clonotype. The chain recombines TRBV12-3 or TRBV12-4 with TRBJ2-3; the D gene is possibly TRBD1 (5 bases). Trimming shortened V by 7 bases and J by 2 bases, and 16 bases separated the two germline ends. The CDR3 is 15 residues long. CDR3 nucleotides: TGTGCCAGCAAGGGGATTGTAGTATCCACAGATACGCAGTATTTT. Translation gives CASKGIVVSTDTQYF.

This clonotype came up many times. The V and J genes are TRBV28 and TRBJ2-3; TRBD2 matches 7 bases. The length of the CDR3 is 14 residues. The germline CDR1 and CDR2 sequences are MDHEN and SYDVKM. V lost 3 bases to trimming and J lost 4 bases; unmatched junction nucleotides: 4. The CDR3 here is CASSLAGVSDTQYF. In DNA, the CDR3 is TGTGCCAGCAGTTTGGCGGGAGTCTCAGATACGCAGTATTTT.

V gene TRBV5-6 combines with J gene TRBJ2-7, with D possibly TRBD1 on 6 matching bases. The CDR3 has 16 amino acids. The V end was cut by 4 bases, the J end by 7 bases, with 24 bases between. Germline CDR1 and CDR2: SGHDT and YYEEEE. The CDR3 DNA is TGTGCCAGCAGCCCAAGGGGGAGCGGCAGCCTGTTGGAGCAGTACTTC. Encoded protein: CASSPRGSGSLLEQYF. Together with reference TRBV5-6 and TRBJ2-7, the CDR3 gives the full variable domain: DAGVTQSPTHLIKTRGQQVTLRCSPKSGHDTVSWYQQALGQGPQFIFQYYEEEERQRGNFPDRFSGHQFPNYSSELNVNALLLGDSALYLCASSPRGSGSLLEQYFGPGTRLTVT.

This clonotype was recorded many times. The gene calls are TRBV30 and TRBJ2-7; no reliable D call. CDR1 is GTSNPN and CDR2 is SVGIG in the germline V gene (reference sequence). V shed 7 bases and J shed 1 base, with 20 bases lying between them. The CDR3 loop spans 15 amino acids. The CDR3 is CASESNSLGSYEQYF. As DNA, the CDR3 is TGTGCCTCAGAATCCAACTCCCTCGGGTCCTACGAGCAGTACTTC. Filled out from reference TRBV30 and TRBJ2-7, the complete variable domain reads SQTIHQWPATLVQPVGSPLSLECTVEGTSNPNLYWYRQAAGRGLQLLFYSVGIGQISSEVPQNLSASRPQDRQFILSSKKLLLSDSGFYLCASESNSLGSYEQYFGPGTRLTVT.

This sequence joins TRBV13 and TRBJ2-3, with TRBD2 matching 8 bases. V lost 2 bases, J lost 6 bases, and 10 bases stayed unmatched. Germline CDR1 PRHDT, CDR2 FYEKMQ (reference sequence). This CDR3 is built from 16 residues. The CDR3 sequence is CASSLTGTRFADTQYF. CDR3 in DNA: TGTGCCAGCAGCTTAACCGGGACTAGGTTTGCGGATACGCAGTATTTT.

This clonotype occurred a few times. A junction boundary mismatches the germline segment, possibly from a read error. This chain links TRBV30 with TRBJ2-2; 8 bases agree with TRBD1. The V gene's germline CDR1 is GTSNPN and CDR2 SVGIG (reference sequence). The CDR3 is made up of 16 amino acids. The CDR3 loop reads CAWSTGQGSNTGELFF. CDR3 nucleotide sequence: TGTGCCTGGAGTACAGGACAGGGCTCGAACACCGGGGAGCTATTTTTT. Filled out from reference TRBV30 and TRBJ2-2, the complete variable domain reads SQTIHQWPATLVQPVGSPLSLECTVEGTSNPNLYWYRQAAGRGLQLLFYSVGIGQISSEVPQNLSASRPQDRQFILSSKKLLLSDSGFYLCAWSTGQGSNTGELFFGEGSRLTVL.

The chain carries TRBV5-1 and TRBJ1-3, with 7 bases identical to TRBD1. The length of the CDR3 is 20 residues. J was trimmed by 0 bases and V by 0 bases; bases with no gene match: 15. Germline CDR1 is SGHRS and CDR2 is YFSETQ. The CDR3 spells CASSLAVPGQRLYSGNTIYF. The CDR3 nucleotides read TGCGCCAGCAGCTTGGCGGTCCCGGGACAGAGACTTTACTCTGGAAACACCATATATTTT.